This is a list of T cell receptor beta chains from one sample in a study of cytomegalovirus exposure and HLA in healthy donors. Clones were sequenced by immunoSEQ multiplex PCR, and TCRdb holds only the in-frame ones, with some missing. The sample has 50,000 to 75,000 clones. Source material: PBMCs. These receptors all stem from a woman in her late teens or twenties in good health and CMV-seronegative. Both conserved end residues are part of each CDR3. The D gene is left open where the match is weak. Not all rows give a size; the values are once, few, many and, for expanded clones, a class.

V: TRBV5-6
D: TRBD1
J: TRBJ1-2
size: NA
DNA: TGTGCCAGCAGCCCTACAGGGGTTAAGTATGGCTACACCTTC
CDR3: CASSPTGVKYGYTF

V: TRBV2
D: NA
J: TRBJ1-2
size: NA
DNA: TGTGCCAGCAGCCTAACAGAAGATAACTATGGCTACACCTTC
CDR3: CASSLTEDNYGYTF

V: TRBV2
D: NA
J: TRBJ2-7
size: NA
DNA: TGTGCCAGCAGTCCCCAGTACGAGCAGTACTTC
CDR3: CASSPQYEQYF

V: TRBV5-1
D: TRBD1
J: TRBJ2-1
size: NA
DNA: TGCGCCAGCAGCGCCGACAGGGCCGACAATGAGCAGTTCTTC
CDR3: CASSADRADNEQFF

V: TRBV25-1
D: TRBD1
J: TRBJ1-1
size: NA
DNA: TGTGCCAGCATAGGACAGGGAAACACTGAAGCTTTCTTT
CDR3: CASIGQGNTEAFF

V: TRBV5-1
D: NA
J: TRBJ1-1
size: NA
DNA: TGCGCCAGCAGCTTGGTTAACGGGGTGACTGAAGCTTTCTTT
CDR3: CASSLVNGVTEAFF

V: TRBV28
D: TRBD1
J: TRBJ1-1
size: NA
DNA: TGTGCCAGCAGTTTACTCGTCTGGGACAGGAACACTGAAGCTTTCTTT
CDR3: CASSLLVWDRNTEAFF

V: TRBV6-1
D: NA
J: TRBJ1-5
size: NA
DNA: TGTGCCAGCAGTGAAGCAACAGGGAGCGGTCAGCCCCAGCATTTT
CDR3: CASSEATGSGQPQHF

V: TRBV7-8
D: NA
J: TRBJ2-5
size: NA
DNA: TGTGCCAGCAGCTTCTCCAGGCCGTACCAAGAGACCCAGTACTTC
CDR3: CASSFSRPYQETQYF

V: TRBV5-1
D: TRBD2
J: TRBJ2-1
size: NA
DNA: TGCGCCAGCAGCCTAACCGCCGGGAGGGCCGGGTCCTACAATGAGCAGTTCTTC
CDR3: CASSLTAGRAGSYNEQFF

V: TRBV6-1
D: NA
J: TRBJ1-1
size: NA
DNA: TGTGCCAGCGAGGGCAGGTCGATAGCTTTCTTT
CDR3: CASEGRSIAFF

V: TRBV19
D: NA
J: TRBJ2-2
size: NA
DNA: TGTGCCAGTAGCACCCCGGGGGACACCGGGGAGCTGTTTTTT
CDR3: CASSTPGDTGELFF

V: TRBV6-1
D: NA
J: TRBJ2-1
size: medium-sized
DNA: TGTGCCAGCAGTGAAGGGGCGGGCTCCTACAATGAGCAGTTCTTC
CDR3: CASSEGAGSYNEQFF

V: TRBV5-1
D: NA
J: TRBJ1-1
size: NA
DNA: TGCGCCAGCAGCTTGGACAGGGCGGGGAACACTGAAGCTTTCTTT
CDR3: CASSLDRAGNTEAFF

V: TRBV6-1
D: TRBD1
J: TRBJ1-4
size: NA
DNA: TGTGCCAGCAGTGAAGGGACAGGGGCAGAAAAACTGTTTTTT
CDR3: CASSEGTGAEKLFF

V: TRBV6-4
D: TRBD2
J: TRBJ2-3
size: NA
DNA: TGTGCCAGCAGTGACCTAGCGGGAGCAGATACGCAGTATTTT
CDR3: CASSDLAGADTQYF

V: TRBV28
D: TRBD1
J: TRBJ2-7
size: NA
DNA: TGTGCCAGCACTCGGACAGGGGGCTTCTACGAGCAGTACTTC
CDR3: CASTRTGGFYEQYF

V: TRBV5-1
D: NA
J: TRBJ2-5
size: NA
DNA: TGCGCCAGCAGCCGGAGCCGGGACTGGGAGACCCAGTACTTC
CDR3: CASSRSRDWETQYF

V: TRBV5-1
D: NA
J: TRBJ1-1
size: NA
DNA: TGCGCCAGCAGCTTGGAAGGCGGTGAAGCTTTCTTT
CDR3: CASSLEGGEAFF

V: TRBV10-1
D: TRBD1
J: TRBJ1-1
size: NA
DNA: TGCGCCAGCAGCCCGGGACAGGTCATAAAAGAAGCTTTCTTT
CDR3: CASSPGQVIKEAFF

V: TRBV6-5
D: TRBD2
J: TRBJ2-2
size: NA
DNA: TGTGCCAGCAGTTGGGTAGCGGGGAACACCGGGGAGCTGTTTTTT
CDR3: CASSWVAGNTGELFF

V: TRBV5-6
D: NA
J: TRBJ2-7
size: NA
DNA: TGTGCCAGCAACCTCCGCCTCAGTTCCTACGAGCAGTACTTC
CDR3: CASNLRLSSYEQYF

V: TRBV28
D: NA
J: TRBJ1-3
size: NA
DNA: TGTGCCAGCAGTCCGTATCGGGGGGCTCTTGGAAACACCATATATTTT
CDR3: CASSPYRGALGNTIYF

V: TRBV2
D: TRBD1
J: TRBJ2-7
size: NA
DNA: TGTGCCAGCAGTGAAGGGACAGGGCGAGGCGAGCAGTACTTC
CDR3: CASSEGTGRGEQYF

V: TRBV28
D: NA
J: TRBJ2-7
size: NA
DNA: TGTGCCAGCAGGTTGGTAGGGGGCTACGAGCAGTACTTC
CDR3: CASRLVGGYEQYF

V: TRBV28
D: TRBD1
J: TRBJ1-1
size: NA
DNA: TGTGCCAGCAGTGACAAGTCTGGGACAGGGGGCTTATTGGCTTTCTTT
CDR3: CASSDKSGTGGLLAFF

V: TRBV2
D: NA
J: TRBJ2-7
size: NA
DNA: TGTGCCAGCAGTGACCCCAGGGGGGATGGAGGGATATACGAGCAGTACTTC
CDR3: CASSDPRGDGGIYEQYF

V: TRBV10-3
D: NA
J: TRBJ1-2
size: NA
DNA: TGTGCCATCAGTGAGTCGCGCTATGGCTACACCTTC
CDR3: CAISESRYGYTF

V: TRBV7-7
D: NA
J: TRBJ2-7
size: NA
DNA: TGTGCTAGCAGCTTATTTCCGGGTGAAGGCTACGAGCAGTACTTC
CDR3: CASSLFPGEGYEQYF

V: TRBV30
D: NA
J: TRBJ2-7
size: NA
DNA: TGTGCCTGGAGTGTAAGGGGTGGGACTCCCGCCCGCGAGCAGTACTTC
CDR3: CAWSVRGGTPAREQYF

V: TRBV7-9
D: NA
J: TRBJ1-6
size: NA
DNA: TGTGCCAGCAGCCCTTACTCCAACAGGCTCTATAATTCACCCCTCCACTTT
CDR3: CASSPYSNRLYNSPLHF

V: TRBV6-1
D: NA
J: TRBJ1-5
size: NA
DNA: TGTGCCAGCAGTGAAGCAAGGATTCTGGAGTATAGCAATCAGCCCCAGCATTTT
CDR3: CASSEARILEYSNQPQHF

V: TRBV18
D: NA
J: TRBJ1-1
size: NA
DNA: TGTGCCAGCTCACCACCCTCTATTCAACTAGTCACTGAAGATTTCTTT
CDR3: CASSPPSIQLVTEDFF

V: TRBV11-2
D: NA
J: TRBJ2-7
size: NA
DNA: TGTGCCAGCAGCTTAGAAGGGGACTACGAGCAGTACTTC
CDR3: CASSLEGDYEQYF

V: TRBV18
D: TRBD1
J: TRBJ1-2
size: NA
DNA: TGTGCCAGCTCACTGACAGGGAAAAACTATGGCTACACCTTC
CDR3: CASSLTGKNYGYTF

V: TRBV9
D: NA
J: TRBJ2-5
size: NA
DNA: TGTGCCAGCAGCCCGGGGGACCGCAGCGGGACACAAGAGACCCAGTACTTC
CDR3: CASSPGDRSGTQETQYF

V: TRBV7-7
D: NA
J: TRBJ2-2
size: NA
DNA: TGTGCCAGCAGCTTAGCCGCGACTCCCGGCGGGGAGCTGTTTTTT
CDR3: CASSLAATPGGELFF

V: TRBV5-1
D: NA
J: TRBJ1-5
size: NA
DNA: TGCGCCAGCAGCCCAGGACAGCGGGGTCAGCCCCAGCATTTT
CDR3: CASSPGQRGQPQHF

V: TRBV6-5
D: TRBD1
J: TRBJ2-7
size: NA
DNA: TGTGCCAGCAGTGCGGACAGGGGGAACTACGAGCAGTACTTC
CDR3: CASSADRGNYEQYF

V: TRBV9
D: NA
J: TRBJ2-1
size: NA
DNA: TGTGCCAGCGGGGGGAGGACCTACAATGAGCAGTTCTTC
CDR3: CASGGRTYNEQFF

V: TRBV18
D: TRBD1
J: TRBJ2-7
size: NA
DNA: TGTGCCAGCTCAGGCACAGGGGCATGGGGCGAGCAGTACTTC
CDR3: CASSGTGAWGEQYF

V: TRBV5-1
D: NA
J: TRBJ1-1
size: NA
DNA: TGCGCCAGCAGCTTGCGGGGGATGGAGTATACTGAAGCTTTCTTT
CDR3: CASSLRGMEYTEAFF